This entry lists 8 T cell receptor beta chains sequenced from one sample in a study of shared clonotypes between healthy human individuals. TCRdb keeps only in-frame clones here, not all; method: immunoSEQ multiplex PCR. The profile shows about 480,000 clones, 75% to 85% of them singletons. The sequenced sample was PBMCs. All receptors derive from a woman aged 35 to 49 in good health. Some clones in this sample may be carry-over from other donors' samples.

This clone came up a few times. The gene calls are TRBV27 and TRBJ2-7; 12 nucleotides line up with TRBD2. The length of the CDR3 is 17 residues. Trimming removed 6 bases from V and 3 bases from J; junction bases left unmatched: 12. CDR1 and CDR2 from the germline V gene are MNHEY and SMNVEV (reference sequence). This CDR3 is CASSRWLAGGDFYEQYF. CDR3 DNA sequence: TGTGCCAGCAGCCGTTGGCTAGCGGGAGGGGACTTCTACGAGCAGTACTTC.

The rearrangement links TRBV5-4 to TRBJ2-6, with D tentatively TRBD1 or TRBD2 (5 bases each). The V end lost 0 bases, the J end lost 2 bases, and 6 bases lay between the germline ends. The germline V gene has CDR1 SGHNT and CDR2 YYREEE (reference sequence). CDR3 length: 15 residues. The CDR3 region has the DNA TGTGCCAGCAGCTTGGTGGGGGCTGGGGCCAACGTCCTGACTTTC. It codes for CASSLVGAGANVLTF.

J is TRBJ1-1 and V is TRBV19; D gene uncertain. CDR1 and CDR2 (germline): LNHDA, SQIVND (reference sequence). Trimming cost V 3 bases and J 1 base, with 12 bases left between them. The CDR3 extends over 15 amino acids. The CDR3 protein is CASSMGWHRNTEAFF. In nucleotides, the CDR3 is TGTGCCAGTAGTATGGGTTGGCACCGGAACACTGAAGCTTTCTTT.

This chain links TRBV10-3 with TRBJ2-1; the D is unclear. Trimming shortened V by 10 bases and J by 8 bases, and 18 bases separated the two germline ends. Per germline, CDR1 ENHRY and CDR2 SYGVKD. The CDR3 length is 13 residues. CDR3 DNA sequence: TGTGCCACCCAGGTCCTTCCGACCCATGAGCAGTTCTTC. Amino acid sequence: CATQVLPTHEQFF.

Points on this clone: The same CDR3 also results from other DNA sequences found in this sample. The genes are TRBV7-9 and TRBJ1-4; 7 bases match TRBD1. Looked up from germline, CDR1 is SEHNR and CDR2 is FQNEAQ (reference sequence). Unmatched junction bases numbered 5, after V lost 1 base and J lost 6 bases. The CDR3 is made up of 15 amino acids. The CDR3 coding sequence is TGTGCCAGCAGCTTAGTGGGTCAGGGGGATGAAAAACTGTTTTTT. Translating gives CASSLVGQGDEKLFF.

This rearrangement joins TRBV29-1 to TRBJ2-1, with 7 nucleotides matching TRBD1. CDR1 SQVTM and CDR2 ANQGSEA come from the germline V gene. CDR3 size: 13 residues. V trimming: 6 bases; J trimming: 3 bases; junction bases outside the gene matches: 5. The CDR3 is CSVRGNSYNEQFF. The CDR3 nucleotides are TGCAGCGTCAGGGGGAACAGCTACAATGAGCAGTTCTTC.

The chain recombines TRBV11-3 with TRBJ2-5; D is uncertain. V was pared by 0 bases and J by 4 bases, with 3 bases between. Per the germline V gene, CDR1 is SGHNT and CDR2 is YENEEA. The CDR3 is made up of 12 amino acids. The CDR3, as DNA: TGTGCCAGCAGCTTAGAGGGAGAGACCCAGTACTTC. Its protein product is CASSLEGETQYF.

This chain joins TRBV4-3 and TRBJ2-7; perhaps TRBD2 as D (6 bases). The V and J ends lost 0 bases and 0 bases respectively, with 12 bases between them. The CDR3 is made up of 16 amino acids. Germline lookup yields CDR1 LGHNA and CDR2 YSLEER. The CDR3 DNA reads TGCGCCAGCAGCCAAGAGGGGGGAGCGTTCTCCTACGAGCAGTACTTC. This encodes CASSQEGGAFSYEQYF.